These 19 T cell receptor beta chains were all obtained from the same sample, sequenced in a study of blood T cell repertoires in COVID-19. The method was immunoSEQ multiplex PCR; TCRdb's version includes in-frame clones alone and lacks a portion of them. The sample shows about 320,000 clones, 86% of them seen only once. Sequencing input: peripheral blood. The receptors here all came from a woman aged 45-65 years with acute or convalescent COVID-19.

This clone was detected a few times. The chain has TRBV7-9 and TRBJ2-7, with 7 positions matching TRBD1. J gave up 5 bases and V 0 bases, and 4 bases lay outside the gene matches. The CDR3 covers 14 residues. Germline-derived CDR1 and CDR2 are SEHNR and FQNEAQ (reference sequence). The CDR3 reads CASSLARGNDEQYF. CDR3 bases: TGTGCCAGCAGCTTAGCCAGGGGGAACGACGAGCAGTACTTC. Looking up the rest from reference TRBV7-9 and TRBJ2-7 gives the full variable domain: DTGVSQNPRHKITKRGQNVTFRCDPISEHNRLYWYRQTLGQGPEFLTYFQNEAQLEKSRLLSDRFSAERPKGSFSTLEIQRTEQGDSAMYLCASSLARGNDEQYFGPGTRLTVT.

The chain joins TRBV20-1 to TRBJ2-2, with 8 positions matching TRBD2. J gave up 4 bases and V 3 bases, and 1 base lay outside the gene matches. The CDR3 is 13 residues long. CDR1 is DFQATT, CDR2 SNEGSKA, per germline (reference sequence). The CDR3 DNA follows: TGCAGTGCTAGTCGGGAGGGCACCGGGGAGCTGTTTTTT. Amino acid sequence: CSASREGTGELFF.

The J gene is TRBJ2-5, the V gene TRBV9, with D possibly matching TRBD2 (5 bases). Germline V gene data show CDR1 as SGDLS and CDR2 as YYNGEE. The ends were cut back, 3 bases at V and 5 bases at J, with 17 bases in the middle. CDR3 size: 15 residues. The CDR3 DNA follows: TGTGCCAGCAGCGCCGACGGCCTATCTAGCGAGACCCAGTACTTC. Translating gives CASSADGLSSETQYF.

The V call is TRBV2, the J call TRBJ2-3; 10 nucleotides line up with TRBD2. The V gene's germline CDR1 is SNHLY and CDR2 FYNNEI. V lost 3 bases, J lost 5 bases, and 5 bases stayed unmatched. This CDR3 spans 15 amino acids. DNA of the CDR3: TGTGCCAGCAGTGATGCGCTAGCGGGAGTAGATACGCAGTATTTT. Protein product: CASSDALAGVDTQYF.

The chain combines TRBV4-2 with TRBJ2-7; D not resolved. The CDR3 runs to 15 residues. CDR1 LGHNA and CDR2 YNFKEQ come from the germline V gene. Trimming left V 0 bases short and J 1 base short, with 10 bases between. CDR3 sequence: CASSQEGSGSYEQYF. DNA for the CDR3: TGTGCCAGCAGCCAAGAAGGATCGGGTTCCTACGAGCAGTACTTC.

This clone was recorded a few times. V usage is TRBV2 and J usage is TRBJ1-2; D perhaps matches TRBD1 (5 bases). V was pared by 0 bases and J by 7 bases, with 12 bases between. Germline values: CDR1 SNHLY, CDR2 FYNNEI. This CDR3 has 14 amino acids. The DNA of the CDR3 is TGTGCCAGCAGTGAAGCTTGGAGCCAGGGTGGCTACACCTTC. Translation gives CASSEAWSQGGYTF.

J is TRBJ2-7 and V is TRBV7-9, with D unclear. The V gene lost 4 bases and the J gene lost 2 bases, with 12 bases spanning the gap. CDR1 and CDR2 (germline): SEHNR, FQNEAQ (reference sequence). The CDR3 covers 14 residues. The CDR3 DNA is TGTGCCAGCAGCTCCCAGCGTTACCCCTACGAGCAGTACTTC. Translation gives CASSSQRYPYEQYF.

The chain couples TRBV5-1 to TRBJ1-2; a possible D gene is TRBD1 (6 bases). The V end was cut by 3 bases, the J end by 2 bases, with 11 bases between. This CDR3 contains 14 residues. CDR1 is SGHRS, CDR2 YFSETQ, per germline. CDR3 DNA: TGCGCCAGCAGCTCAAGGACAGAAAACTATGGCTACACCTTC. It yields the protein CASSSRTENYGYTF.

This chain uses TRBV11-2 with TRBJ2-7; 7 nucleotides align to TRBD1. Germline V lookup: CDR1 SGHAT, CDR2 FQNNGV. After removal of 6 bases from V and 2 bases from J, the junction contained 4 bases not matched to a gene. The CDR3 runs to 13 residues. CDR3 sequence: CASRQDRTYEQYF. The CDR3 DNA follows: TGTGCCAGCAGACAGGACAGGACCTACGAGCAGTACTTC.

This sequence joins TRBV27 and TRBJ2-5; the D gene is possibly TRBD2 (6 bases). Germline-derived CDR1 and CDR2 are MNHEY and SMNVEV (reference sequence). The CDR3 length is 16 residues. V was shortened by 5 bases and J by 2 bases, with 18 bases between the two germline ends. CDR3 in amino acids: CASSPSIAGLQETQYF. The CDR3 DNA sequence: TGTGCCAGCAGTCCCTCCATCGCGGGGCTACAAGAGACCCAGTACTTC.

This chain uses TRBV4-1 with TRBJ2-7; 12 bases are shared with TRBD2. The CDR3 sequence is 16 residues long. CDR1 and CDR2 from the germline V gene are MGHRA and YSYEKL. V lost 4 bases and J lost 3; bases outside the gene matches: 7. This CDR3 reads CASSRGGLAGSYEQYF. The CDR3 DNA reads as TGCGCCAGCAGCCGAGGGGGACTAGCGGGTAGCTACGAGCAGTACTTC.

The CDR3: CASSYLGLAGVNEQFF. The CDR3 region has the DNA TGTGCCAGCAGTTACTTGGGCCTAGCGGGAGTCAATGAGCAGTTCTTC. V usage is TRBV6-2 or TRBV6-3 and J usage is TRBJ2-1; 10 bases match TRBD2. The CDR3 contains 16 residues. Germline V gene lookup returns CDR1 MNHEY and CDR2 SVGEGT. V was pared by 1 base and J by 6 bases, with 6 bases of the junction left unmatched.

The V gene is TRBV6-6, the J gene TRBJ1-1; 7 nucleotides match TRBD1. The V and J ends lost 5 bases and 7 bases, in that order; junction bases with no gene match: 4. The CDR3 consists of 12 residues. In germline, CDR1 is MNHNY, CDR2 SVGAGI (reference sequence). CDR3 region: CASSRRTGEAFF. The CDR3 coding sequence is TGTGCCAGCAGTAGGCGGACAGGTGAAGCTTTCTTT.

This rearrangement joins TRBV7-2 to TRBJ1-1; 11 bases are a match to TRBD1. This CDR3 region has 19 residues. Trimming removed 7 bases from V and 0 bases from J; junction bases left unmatched: 16. Germline V gives CDR1 SGHTA, CDR2 FQGNSA. The CDR3: CASNFRRGQGALLNTEAFF. In DNA, the CDR3 is TGTGCCAGCAATTTTCGCCGAGGACAGGGGGCTTTGCTGAACACTGAAGCTTTCTTT.

The genes are TRBV5-4 and TRBJ2-3, with 10 bases identical to TRBD2. The V and J ends lost 3 bases and 4 bases, in that order; junction bases with no gene match: 5. Germline CDR1 reads SGHNT; CDR2 reads YYREEE (reference sequence). The CDR3 has 15 residues. The CDR3, as DNA: TGTGCCAGCAGCTCACAAGGGACTAGCGCAGATACGCAGTATTTT. This sequence encodes CASSSQGTSADTQYF.

This clone was picked up a small number of times. The rearrangement joins TRBV7-2 to TRBJ2-7, with a weak D call TRBD2 (5 bases). Looked up from germline, CDR1 is SGHTA and CDR2 is FQGNSA. V lost 3 bases and J 3 bases, leaving 12 bases between the germline ends. The length of the CDR3 is 14 residues. CDR3 loop: CASSLGGSGYEQYF. The CDR3 region has the DNA TGTGCCAGCAGCTTGGGTGGGAGTGGCTACGAGCAGTACTTC. The whole variable domain, remainder taken from reference TRBV7-2 and TRBJ2-7, is GAGVSQSPSNKVTEKGKDVELRCDPISGHTALYWYRQSLGQGLEFLIYFQGNSAPDKSGLPSDRFSAERTGGSVSTLTIQRTQQEDSAVYLCASSLGGSGYEQYFGPGTRLTVT.

The rearrangement joins TRBV19 to TRBJ2-7, with D possibly being TRBD2 (5 bases). The germline gives CDR1 LNHDA, CDR2 SQIVND (reference sequence). This CDR3 has 13 amino acids. Trimming cost V 4 bases and J 2 bases, with 9 bases left between them. The CDR3 reads CASSTGLTYEQYF. CDR3 nucleotide sequence: TGTGCCAGTAGTACCGGACTTACCTACGAGCAGTACTTC.

J is TRBJ2-1 and V is TRBV5-5, with D perhaps TRBD2 (5 bases). Trimming removed 1 base from V and 9 bases from J, with 11 bases in between. Germline loops: CDR1 SGHKS, CDR2 YYEKEE (reference sequence). The CDR3 loop spans 13 amino acids. This chain's CDR3 is CASSLISGSEQFF. CDR3 nucleotides: TGTGCCAGCAGCTTGATCTCGGGGTCTGAGCAGTTCTTC.

The chain joins TRBV7-6 to TRBJ2-5; the match to TRBD2 covers 7 bases. Germline V CDR1 and CDR2: SGHVS, FNYEAQ. Losses at the gene ends were 5 bases for V and 4 bases for J; bases not matched to a gene: 4. The CDR3 has 13 residues. CDR3 residues: CASSRDYGETQYF. Here the CDR3 DNA reads TGTGCCAGCAGCAGGGACTATGGAGAGACCCAGTACTTC.